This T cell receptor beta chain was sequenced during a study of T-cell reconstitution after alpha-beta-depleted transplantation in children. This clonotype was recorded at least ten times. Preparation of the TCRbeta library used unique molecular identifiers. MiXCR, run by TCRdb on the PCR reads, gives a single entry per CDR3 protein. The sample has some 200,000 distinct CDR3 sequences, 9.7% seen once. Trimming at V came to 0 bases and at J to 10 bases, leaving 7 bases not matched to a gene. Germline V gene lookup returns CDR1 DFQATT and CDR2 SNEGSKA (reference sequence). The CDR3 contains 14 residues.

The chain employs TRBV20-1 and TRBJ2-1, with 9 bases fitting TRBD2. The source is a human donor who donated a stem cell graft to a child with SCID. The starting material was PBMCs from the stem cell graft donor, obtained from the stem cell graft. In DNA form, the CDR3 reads TGCAGTGCTAGAGATACGGGACTAGCTGTCGAGCAGTTCTTC. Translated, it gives CSARDTGLAVEQFF.